This T cell receptor (beta chain) was sequenced in a study of immune heterogeneity within non-small cell lung tumors (dated by TCRdb to 2016 to 2019). About the study as a whole: By histology, a few squamous cell carcinomas, 9 to 11 non-squamous carcinomas and 1 tumor not otherwise specified were included. Whole-exome sequencing, RNA-seq and TCR beta repertoire sequencing were combined for multiple spatially distinct regions from each NSCLC tumor so that intratumoral immune heterogeneity could be examined. TCR repertoire analysis included about 60 tumor loci from around 16 patients, whereas transcriptome data included only approximately 44 loci from about a dozen patients. For mutant peptides 8 to 11 amino acids long, netMHCpan-3.0 predicted neoantigen binding to the HLA alleles of each patient. Study-wide conclusions, independent of this receptor: High-frequency TCR beta clonotypes were found to be largely distinct between individual patients. Within a given patient, the same dominant CDR3B clonotypes showed up repeatedly across loci, although different tumor locations also carried unique high-frequency clones. Local tumor mutational burden and local T-cell repertoire clonality had a statistically significant but moderate positive correlation (R about 0.3).

Taken from cysteine to phenylalanine, the CDR3 has 13 residues. Kept here is only the CDR3 DNA, which spans 39 bases and is read in frame from base 1. V is trimmed back by 3 bases and J by 13 bases, and the junction contains 8 bases that no gene match accounts for. Based on the germline V gene, the CDR1 and CDR2 sequences are SGHTA and FQGNSA. Genomic DNA was extracted from bulk tumor tissue and used as the TCR template, and approximately 650 ng gDNA was amplified per sample. During surgery, several biopsies were collected from each primary tumor and placed as far from one another as possible within the tumor mass. The study cohort was described as untreated, and the patients were newly diagnosed NSCLC cases having curative surgery. Donors were about 14 newly diagnosed non-small cell lung cancer patients undergoing surgery with curative intent. The resected tumor masses were reviewed by two independent pathologists. Only high-quality DNA and RNA samples were carried forward to sequencing.

Details on this clonotype: No antigen is known for it. Per-base quality was not reported, and no clone a single base away is much larger than it.

The TCR beta CDR3 region was amplified with a multiplex PCR system whose first round of about 11 cycles used 32 V-gene forward primers and 13 J-gene reverse primers. First-round PCR used a QIAGEN Multiplex PCR Kit, and primer sequences were filed in Chinese patent CN105087789A. Illumina universal primers were attached in a second round of PCR run with the Phusion High-Fidelity PCR Kit. Paired-end sequencing of TCR libraries was carried out on the Illumina HiSeq X Ten platform at a read length of 151 bp. As for the original processing: Reads lacking multiplex PCR primers were removed with Cutadapt, read pairs were merged with PEAR, and CDR3 regions were called with MiXCR default settings. Shannon entropy measured repertoire diversity, and clonality was calculated as one minus the Shannon entropy divided by the ln of the count of productive unique sequences. Clonotypes present at frequencies of at least 0.5% were defined as dominant or high-frequency T-cell clones. TCRdb reran the public reads through fastp at Q25 and MiXCR, keeping productive beta chains. Every CDR3 protein is listed once, alongside the most common genes and DNA of its rows. These V and J calls rely on TCRdb rather than the paper's analysis. This sample comprises roughly 1,900 distinct CDR3 sequences, around 42% of them detected only once. The leading ten clones occupy roughly 12% of the sample.

The sequence derives from a man in his 70s with non-small cell lung cancer. The source material was lung tumor tissue. The rearrangement joined TRBV7-2 to TRBJ2-1; TRBD2 agrees with 8 junctional bases. The DNA sequence is as follows: TGTGCCAGCAGCTTCCTTGCGCGGGAGGCCCAGTTCTTC. The resulting protein is CASSFLAREAQFF.